What follows are 16 T cell receptor beta chains derived from one specimen sequenced in a study of blood T cell repertoires in COVID-19. The data were produced by immunoSEQ multiplex PCR, yet TCRdb's version contains in-frame clones alone and is incomplete. The sample has roughly 200,000 clones, about 80% seen once. Source material: peripheral blood. Receptors were obtained from a man aged 65-85 years with active or convalescent COVID-19.

The chain links TRBV7-9 to TRBJ1-2; maybe TRBD1 (5 bases). The germline CDR1 and CDR2 sequences are SEHNR and FQNEAQ (reference sequence). The CDR3 spans 17 residues. V was pared by 4 bases and J by 1 base, with 19 bases between. DNA of the CDR3: TGTGCCAGCAGCTACCCCGAACGGGGGTCCTTTAACTATGGCTACACCTTC. Translating it yields CASSYPERGSFNYGYTF.

V and J are TRBV13 and TRBJ2-3; D might be TRBD1 (6 bases). V dropped 4 bases and J dropped 0 bases, with 23 bases sitting between them. CDR1 and CDR2 (germline): PRHDT, FYEKMQ (reference sequence). CDR3 length: 19 residues. The CDR3 DNA is TGTGCCAGCAGCTCTAAGCCCTACTTTATACAGGGAAGCACAGATACGCAGTATTTT. Protein sequence: CASSSKPYFIQGSTDTQYF. Full variable domain (remainder filled in from reference TRBV13 and TRBJ2-3): AAGVIQSPRHLIKEKRETATLKCYPIPRHDTVYWYQQGPGQDPQFLISFYEKMQSDKGSIPDRFSAQQFSDYHSELNMSSLELGDSALYFCASSSKPYFIQGSTDTQYFGPGTRLTVL.

V and J are TRBV11-2 and TRBJ1-3, with D possibly matching TRBD1 (6 bases). CDR3 length: 16 residues. Germline V gene sequence: CDR1 SGHAT, CDR2 FQNNGV. V gave up 4 bases and J gave up 0 bases, with 13 bases separating them. The CDR3 coding sequence is TGTGCCAGCAGCTCCCCTCAGGACAGCTCTGGAAACACCATATATTTT. It encodes CASSSPQDSSGNTIYF.

This sequence joins TRBV5-4 and TRBJ2-6, with a tentative D call TRBD2 (6 bases). This CDR3 spans 16 amino acids. Trimming shortened V by 4 bases and J by 0 bases, and 11 bases separated the two germline ends. Per germline, CDR1 SGHNT and CDR2 YYREEE (reference sequence). For the CDR3, the DNA is TGTGCCAGCAGCCCCGGAGGGGCCTCTGGGGCCAACGTCCTGACTTTC. Translation gives CASSPGGASGANVLTF.

The chain joins TRBV29-1 to TRBJ1-2; D is possibly TRBD1 (6 bases). Germline lookup yields CDR1 SQVTM and CDR2 ANQGSEA. Trimming took off 5 bases at V and 2 bases at J, with 18 bases between the two ends. The CDR3 contains 15 residues. The CDR3 DNA reads as TGCAGCGTTCAAGGGGGGCAGGGGCGGAACTATGGCTACACCTTC. Its translation is CSVQGGQGRNYGYTF.

This clone was seen once. The chain uses TRBV6-5 and TRBJ1-2, with D possibly being TRBD1 (6 bases). V shed 5 bases and J shed 2 bases, with 15 bases lying between them. The CDR3 extends over 15 amino acids. Germline loops: CDR1 MNHEY, CDR2 SVGAGI. The CDR3 protein is CASSPTQDRNYGYTF. The CDR3 DNA follows: TGTGCCAGCAGTCCTACTCAGGACAGAAACTATGGCTACACCTTC.

There are a few counts of this clone. The V call is TRBV6-5, the J call TRBJ2-7; perhaps TRBD1 as D (6 bases). Germline CDR1 and CDR2: MNHEY and SVGAGI. The V end lost 6 bases, the J end lost 5 bases, and 8 bases lay between the germline ends. This CDR3 contains 11 residues. Here the CDR3 reads CASRDSHEQYF. The CDR3 DNA follows: TGTGCCAGCAGGGACAGCCACGAGCAGTACTTC.

The rearrangement links TRBV5-1 to TRBJ1-2; a weak D match, TRBD1 (6 bases). The CDR3 totals 15 residues. V was trimmed by 2 bases and J by 6 bases, leaving 17 bases between them. CDR1 and CDR2 (germline): SGHRS, YFSETQ. CDR3 in DNA: TGCGCCAGCAGCTTAAGGTTCTCAGGGGAAGATGGCTACACCTTC. Encoded protein: CASSLRFSGEDGYTF.

This clone was counted only a few times. V is TRBV7-8 and J is TRBJ2-1; 9 bases map to TRBD2. Germline trimming cut 1 base from V and 6 bases from J; bases unmatched to any gene: 7. CDR1 is SGHVS and CDR2 is FQNEAQ in the germline V gene. CDR3 length equals 16 residues. The CDR3 is CASSLVASGTLNEQFF. CDR3 DNA: TGTGCCAGCAGCTTAGTCGCTAGCGGGACCCTCAATGAGCAGTTCTTC.

This clone was seen just once. The V call is TRBV3-1 (or the pseudogene TRBV3-2), the J call TRBJ2-7, with 8 bases identical to TRBD2. The CDR3 is 14 amino acids. V shed 4 bases and J 7 bases; nucleotides not matched to a gene: 9. CDR1 is LGHDT and CDR2 is YNNKEL in the germline V gene (reference sequence). As DNA, the CDR3 is TGTGCCAGCAGCCCGGGGAGCGGGAGCGGTGAGCAGTACTTC. Its protein product is CASSPGSGSGEQYF.

This clone has only a few counts. This CDR3 is also generated by other DNA sequences in the sample. V and J are TRBV4-1 and TRBJ2-5, with TRBD2 as a possible D gene (5 bases). The V end was cut by 2 bases, the J end by 5 bases, with 9 bases between. There are 13 residues in the CDR3. The germline gives CDR1 MGHRA, CDR2 YSYEKL. The CDR3 sequence is CASSQFGGETQYF. The CDR3 region has the DNA TGCGCCAGCAGCCAATTTGGCGGGGAGACCCAGTACTTC.

This clone was recorded a few times. V gene TRBV27 combines with J gene TRBJ1-1, with 8 bases matching TRBD1. V was clipped by 4 bases and J by 0 bases; unmatched bases: 4. The CDR3 contains 15 residues. Germline V gives CDR1 MNHEY, CDR2 SMNVEV (reference sequence). CDR3 DNA sequence: TGTGCCAGCAGTTCGGAGACAGGGGTGAACACTGAAGCTTTCTTT. Its translation is CASSSETGVNTEAFF.

The chain joins TRBV15 to TRBJ2-5; D is possibly TRBD2 (7 bases). The CDR3 is 15 residues long. Germline CDR1 is LNHNV and CDR2 is YYDKDF (reference sequence). V was cut by 1 base and J by 1 base, with 10 bases left in between. The CDR3: CATSRGGGLQETQYF. The CDR3 coding sequence is TGTGCCACCAGCAGAGGCGGGGGCCTCCAAGAGACCCAGTACTTC. Looking up the rest from reference TRBV15 and TRBJ2-5 gives the full variable domain: DAMVIQNPRYQVTQFGKPVTLSCSQTLNHNVMYWYQQKSSQAPKLLFHYYDKDFNNEADTPDNFQSRRPNTSFCFLDIRSPGLGDTAMYLCATSRGGGLQETQYFGPGTRLLVL.

The gene calls are TRBV6-5 and TRBJ1-2; D is unclear. This CDR3 is built from 14 residues. Germline V gene data show CDR1 as MNHEY and CDR2 as SVGAGI. Trimming took 0 bases from V and 6 from J, leaving 11 bases between them. This chain's CDR3 is CASSYSLTQDGYTF. The CDR3 DNA sequence: TGTGCCAGCAGTTACTCACTGACGCAGGATGGCTACACCTTC.

The V gene is TRBV5-1, the J gene TRBJ2-4; 12 bases are shared with TRBD2. This CDR3 comprises 15 residues. J gave up 4 bases and V 2 bases, and 1 base lay outside the gene matches. Germline CDR1 reads SGHRS; CDR2 reads YFSETQ. The CDR3 DNA reads as TGCGCCAGCAGCTTCGGACTAGCGGGAAAAAACATTCAGTACTTC. It specifies CASSFGLAGKNIQYF.

J is TRBJ1-3 and V is TRBV14; D not resolved. In germline, CDR1 is SGHDN, CDR2 FVKESK. V was clipped by 3 bases and J by 1 base, with 10 bases between them. This CDR3 is built from 15 residues. The CDR3: CASSQRRGSGNTIYF. For the CDR3, the DNA is TGTGCCAGCAGCCAGCGCCGGGGATCTGGAAACACCATATATTTT.